This T cell receptor (beta chain) derives from a study of cytomegalovirus exposure and HLA in healthy donors (dated by TCRdb to 2016 to 2017). Turning to the overall study: An earlier analysis of some 600 of the donors reported approximately 300 Gb of sequence data and 117 million unique TCR beta sequences obtained from about 179 million T cells. An early release that covered about 600 HLA-typed donors contained approximately 300 gigabases of sequencing data and tens of millions of unique TCR sequences. Of the 398 genotyped donors, more than 75% were placed in the genetic ancestry cluster associated with self-reported Caucasian donors. The aim of the study was to test whether cataloging public T cell receptors could identify signatures of past pathogen exposure. The study profiled the T cell repertoires of about 640 subjects by immunosequencing and related them to cytomegalovirus serostatus. A separate validation cohort of roughly 130 different subjects was used in addition to the approximately 610-subject first cohort. The study combined high-throughput TCR immunosequencing, statistical association of individual TCRs with disease status, and machine learning to predict cytomegalovirus infection status. A later analysis re-analyzed previously published TCR beta repertoires from several hundred donors and added high-resolution HLA genotyping to study TCR occurrence patterns. In the later analysis, no new phenotypic data were used to find candidate immune exposures; instead, reliance was placed on TCR beta sequences and their occurrence across donors. An earlier analysis of nearly 600 of the donors applied high-throughput TCR beta sequencing to assess whether each TCR beta V gene segment acted as functional or pseudogenic. Donor age, sex, ethnicity and CMV serostatus were collected together with the repertoire data. A later genetic analysis took genome-wide SNP genotypes for 398 of the 666 donors and used that subset as a discovery cohort. All discovery cohort repertoires had been generated using a single sequencing platform. HLA typing included class I and class II loci at four-digit resolution. The number of typed donors differed by locus: about 620-640 for A, B, C, DRB1 and DQB1; approximately 540 for DQA1; some 610 for DPA1; and around 490 for DPB1. Roughly 5 DR-DQ haplotypes were treated as single units for association and clustering because of strong linkage in the cohort. Among approximately 370 genotyped donors of the cohort, an average of roughly 230,000 unique TCR beta nucleotide sequences was sequenced per donor, of which approximately 18% were non-productive. Study-wide findings and limitations: Strong co-occurrence of HLA alleles, especially DR and DQ, made assigning TCR associations to individual alleles difficult. CMV serostatus was the only immune exposure information available for the cohort. The earlier analysis of fewer than 750 of the donors excluded fewer than 20 rarely observed V segments, including chromosome 9 orphons, because counts were too low. While some public TCRs were present in many individuals, most TCR sequences turned up only very rarely across donors. In the study, 164 TCR beta chains were listed as associated with cytomegalovirus. According to the authors, the approach could potentially be generalized to other disease states and immunological phenotypes. According to a later genetic analysis, donors in an Asian-associated ancestry cluster had fewer N-insertions in productive TCRs than the approximately 630-donor mean. An association between a missense DCLRE1C variant and V-gene and J-gene trimming of TCR beta chains was found in a later genetic analysis and replicated in an independent cohort. The presence/absence analyses assumed that sequencing depth was roughly uniform across donors, and that assumption may not be true. The classifier was reported to diagnose cytomegalovirus status with high specificity and sensitivity in both the original and validation cohorts. In a later analysis, the rate of TCR association differed among HLA loci, with DRB1 alleles having the most associated TCRs and HLA-C alleles having the fewest. Some IMGT-functional V segments, including TRBV6-2 and TRBV6-3, could not be distinguished by the 87-base-pair reads and were therefore excluded. In an earlier analysis of roughly 560 of the donors, most TCR beta V segments were observed in productive rearrangements about 87% or about 30% of the time, broadly matching IMGT annotations. In vitro tests confirmed that three of the cytomegalovirus-associated TCR beta chains recognize cytomegalovirus antigens. Because some donors lacked HLA typing at each locus, the association tests relied only on the typed subset. A further reported finding was that TCR beta sequences accurately predicted the HLA-A and HLA-B alleles for most subjects in the first cohort. A group of highly shared sequence variants was considered likely to be a technical artifact of the sequencing pipeline. In a later analysis, most CMV-associated TCR beta chains were found to appear HLA-restricted, with HLA associations seemingly driven largely by CMV exposure. Specific HLA alleles were associated with some 15,000 TCR beta sequences at a false discovery rate of 0.05 in a later analysis. In a later analysis, HLA-associated TCR beta chains were found to be more clonally expanded and to have lower generation probabilities than equally common non-associated chains. Linkage disequilibrium might explain the correlated functional status among segregating V segments, but an unknown experimental factor could not be excluded. According to a later analysis, parvovirus B19, influenza, CMV and Epstein-Barr virus appeared linked to several top co-occurrence clusters. In this cohort, only TCR beta chains were sequenced, and detectable features were limited by the absence of alpha or paired-chain data.

For this clone: Its recognized antigen is unknown. No much larger clonotype is one base removed from it; base qualities were not supplied. Other DNA variants within this sample encode the same CDR3.

Libraries came from the immunoSEQ multiplex PCR assay. For the multiplex PCR, a mixture combining 60 forward primers for TCR Vbeta segments and 13 reverse primers for TCR Jbeta segments was used. The CDR3 region of rearranged TCR beta genes was amplified from genomic DNA with a multiplex PCR assay. On the Illumina HiSeq System, the amplified TCR beta libraries were sequenced as 87-base-pair reads. The authors' pipeline ran thus. Across the 600 to 700 repertoires, a later analysis counted 78 million or so unique TCR beta chains, around 11 million of which were shared by at least two donors. Raw reads were error-corrected and collapsed into unique sequences by a nearest-neighbor algorithm in which closely related sequences were merged to remove PCR and sequencing errors. CDR3 sequences were aligned to IMGT reference sequences to assign V, D and J gene segments. For a sequence to be retained, a match of at least six nucleotides was required to both a V gene segment and a J gene segment. Rearrangements were called productive when the CDR3 lacked stop codons and stayed in frame with V and J; all others were non-productive. CDR3 was defined according to IMGT convention as the region running from the second conserved V-encoded cysteine to the conserved J-encoded phenylalanine. In an earlier analysis of approximately 590 of the donors, sequences lacking an unambiguous match to a single V gene segment were excluded. In an earlier analysis of a few hundred of the donors, V segments were called functional above 56.7% productive rearrangements and were called segregating when the between-donor standard deviation exceeded 5%. A statistical classification framework was developed to diagnose cytomegalovirus status using the catalog of TCR beta chain sequences. In a later analysis, V and J genes were assigned by comparing TCR nucleotide sequences against IMGT/GENE-DB human TR gene sequences. Using the TCRdist pipeline, a later analysis assigned CDR3 sequences along with most-parsimonious VDJ recombination scenarios. In a later analysis, each TCR beta chain was defined by its CDR3 amino acid sequence together with its V-gene family, and reads lacking a unique V-gene family were excluded. A later analysis removed over 500 highly shared, low-generation-probability nucleotide sequences to deal with suspected cross-contamination and a sequencing artifact. In a later analysis, a clonal expansion index was calculated for each public chain from normalized within-repertoire ranks of inferred template counts. In a later analysis, generation probabilities were computed using a VDJ recombination model fitted to out-of-frame rearrangements, and the results were checked against IGoR. A later analysis scored TCR-TCR, TCR-HLA and TCR-CMV co-occurrence with hypergeometric tests, applying a repertoire-size bias correction to TCR pairs. False discovery rates were estimated in a later analysis by permuting HLA or CMV assignments 20 times. In a later analysis, co-occurring TCRs were grouped with DBSCAN, and TCRdist sequence similarity was added when clustering was performed within HLA-allele-positive subsets. For co-occurrence clustering, repertoires with fewer than 30,000 or more than 120,000 public chains were excluded, along with five repertoires with anomalous nucleotide sharing. The immuneACCESS repertoire file appears here via TCRdb, limited to in-frame rearrangements. These files lack a portion of the clones; in checked studies, under half of the deficit traces to unresolved V genes, and the cause of the others is not known. V and J calls and clone size are as listed in that table; D and trimming were resolved from the DNA. In this sample the table shows 100,000 to 150,000 clones, less than 80% of which occur a single time. The ten largest clones capture under 3.5% of the sample.

Between the V and J ends, shortened by 3 bases and 4 bases respectively, the junction contains 6 bases. The CDR3 contains 11 residues, cysteine and phenylalanine counted. Here the CDR3 DNA is all that survives: 33 bases in frame from base 1. Based on the germline V gene (reference sequence), the CDR1 and CDR2 sequences are GTSNPN and SVGIG. In total, around 600 healthy bone marrow donors made up the cohort. At the time of sampling, all cohort members were nominally healthy, though unrecorded immune exposures were likely present. The donor tested CMV seronegative and was one of the 352 seronegative cohort members. Every donor gave a peripheral blood sample, and the peripheral blood mononuclear cells from that sample were used for TCR beta sequencing. Genomic DNA was extracted from the blood cell samples with the Qiagen DNeasy Blood Extraction Kit.

Recombination linked TRBV30 to TRBJ1-2; the D gene is unclear. The sequencing input was PBMCs. The TCR comes from a woman between 50 and 59 years old in good health and CMV-seronegative. The nucleotide sequence reads TGTGCCTGGAGCGTGGCCTATGGCTACACCTTC. It translates to CAWSVAYGYTF.